A single T cell receptor beta chain is shown here with its context. No antigen is known for it. Per-base qualities were not stored, and no clone one base away is much larger. The protocol used for the library was the immunoSEQ multiplex PCR assay. The paper's processing steps were these. A statistical classification framework was built to diagnose cytomegalovirus status from the catalog of TCR beta chain sequences. TCRdb retrieved this table from immuneACCESS and kept in-frame rearrangements only. Not all clones are present; in checked studies, unresolved V genes account for under half, and no reason is known for the remainder. V and J calls plus clone size are reproduced from that table; the DNA served to infer D and trimming. Within this sample are about 150,000 clones, with about 94% of them counted one time only. The ten most abundant clones make up 1.5% to 2% of the sample. The CDR3 has 14 amino acids, counting the end cysteine and phenylalanine. Just the 42-base CDR3 DNA is kept, in frame starting at base 1. Ends trimmed: V by 6 bases, J by 3 bases; bases unmatched to a gene: 6. As encoded in the germline V gene, CDR1 is SGHAT while CDR2 is FQNNGV.

Separate from the approximately 730-subject first cohort, the validation cohort of about 120 subjects was the group to which the donors belonged. This sample is drawn from a study of cytomegalovirus exposure and HLA in healthy donors (TCRdb year 2017). Regarding the complete study: According to a later analysis, the 110 or so validation repertoires were produced on the same platform as the approximately 620 repertoires of the first cohort. The study was designed to test whether signatures of past pathogen exposure could be identified by cataloging public T cell receptors. Besides the first cohort of roughly 660 subjects, a separate validation cohort made up of around 120 different subjects was used. To predict cytomegalovirus infection status, the study combined high-throughput TCR immunosequencing, statistical association of individual TCRs with disease status, and machine learning.

The research as a whole found: Of the cluster scores, approximately 95% were above 0 in a later analysis, which found that TCRs clustered in the first cohort also tended to co-occur in the 130 or so validation repertoires. The classifier was reported to diagnose cytomegalovirus status with high specificity and sensitivity in both the original and validation cohorts. Most TCR sequences were observed very rarely across donors, whereas some public TCRs were present in many individuals. In vitro tests confirmed that a few of the cytomegalovirus-associated TCR beta chains recognize cytomegalovirus antigens. The validation cohort had no HLA typing available for a later analysis, so co-occurrence within that cohort was assessed over all 110 or so repertoires. The authors suggested that the approach could potentially be extended to other disease states and immunological phenotypes. The study gave a list of about 150 TCR beta chains associated with cytomegalovirus.

This sequence was found in a man aged 18 to 29 in good health and CMV-seropositive. Sequenced: PBMCs. The chain joins TRBV11-2 to TRBJ2-3, with 7 bases in between that match TRBD2. The CDR3 sequence is CASRPRTRTDTQYF. The nucleotides read TGTGCCAGCAGACCGCGGACTAGGACAGATACGCAGTATTTT.